The entry below describes one TCR beta chain. Its antigen is currently unknown. This specimen belongs to a study of cytomegalovirus exposure and HLA in healthy donors. Background on the study: Per a later analysis, the approximately 690 first-cohort and over 90 validation repertoires shared one platform.

The CDR3 loop spans 15 amino acids. The V end was cut by 0 bases, the J end by 11 bases, with 17 bases between. CDR1 LNHNV and CDR2 YYDKDF come from the germline V gene (reference sequence). Study-level points and caveats: A subsequent analysis found that TCR clusters from the first cohort also tended to co-occur in the roughly 120 validation repertoires, with about 94% of cluster scores above 0. As was reported, the classifier diagnosed cytomegalovirus status with high specificity and sensitivity. Overall, under 200 TCR beta chains were annotated as cytomegalovirus-associated.

Some clones are missing from TCRdb's copy, which holds only in-frame ones; the method was immunoSEQ multiplex PCR. The table has around 150,000 clones, around 92% seen once. Material: PBMCs. The rearrangement links TRBV15 to TRBJ1-5; D possibly corresponds to TRBD1 (5 bases). The origin of this receptor is a man younger than 35 in good health and CMV-seropositive. In nucleotides, the CDR3 is TGTGCCACCAGCAGAGACGCGGGGGTGCCGTTGTCCCAGCATTTT. As protein: CATSRDAGVPLSQHF.